This T cell receptor beta chain emerged from a study of shared clonotypes between healthy human individuals. Study-wide results and caveats: Clonotype sharing among donors, it was expected, would be affected by sequencing depth. The study found 4.5% to 5% of naive CD4 clonotypes shared across four donors. Generation probability values for non-shared clonotypes were lower than those for clonotypes shared by all four donors.

Notes on this clone: The antigen is unknown.

Method: immunoSEQ multiplex PCR; TCRdb's copy keeps in-frame clones and lacks some. The repertoire includes 800,000 to 1,200,000 clones, more than 75% of them detected once, and 0.4% to 0.55% sits in the top ten. The CDR3 is 16 residues long. Germline assignment: CDR1 SGDLS and CDR2 YYNGEE. The V and J ends lost 3 bases and 4 bases respectively, with 19 bases between them. The TCR originated in a young man in good health. Some clones in this sample may be carry-over from other donors' samples. The sequenced sample consisted of memory CD4+ T cells from PBMCs. Subset in this sample: CD45RA-negative fraction. The rearrangement uses TRBV9 and TRBJ1-2, with D unclear. CDR3 in DNA: TGTGCCAGCAGCGAGCCCCCCGGGAGGGTGGGCTATGGCTACACCTTC. Translation: CASSEPPGRVGYGYTF.